This TCR beta chain was sequenced in a study of blood T cell repertoires in COVID-19. Study-wide context: Samples representing acute and convalescent COVID-19 were sourced from the United States, Italy and Spain. PBMCs, B-cell-depleted T cells, or T cells were the source of the cDNA or gDNA that made up the material.

The germline V gene has CDR1 SNHLY and CDR2 FYNNEI. V dropped 6 bases and J dropped 0 bases, with 19 bases sitting between them. This CDR3 has 17 residues. Authors' processing steps: Reference gene primer amplification gave nucleated cell count estimates. Produced via immunoSEQ multiplex PCR; TCRdb's table is partial and in-frame only. Clone size and the V and J calls come from that table; the DNA yielded D and trimming. The sample records some 150,000 clones, around 84% being singletons. The material sequenced was peripheral blood. This TCR came from a woman in her forties or fifties in a cohort sampled during active or convalescent COVID-19. This chain joins TRBV2 and TRBJ2-3; D perhaps matches TRBD2 (6 bases). The DNA of the CDR3 is TGTGCCAGCAGGTACGCTGCGAGGGACTCCAGCACAGATACGCAGTATTTT. Translating it yields CASRYAARDSSTDTQYF.